The subject of this entry is one TCR beta chain. Its target is unknown. At one end the junction does not follow the germline gene, possibly because of a read error. Researchers amplified the TCR beta CDR3 regions from RNA transcripts. In the first-round RT-PCR of the TCR CDR3, the HTBI primer set was used. TCRdb recomputed calls from the multiplex PCR reads with MiXCR, one row per CDR3 protein. The sample holds a few hundred thousand distinct CDR3 sequences, roughly 20% seen once. This sample is part of a study of T cells in Graves' hyperthyroidism and ophthalmopathy. Regarding the study as a whole: The model forecast ophthalmopathy, anticipating it by a median approximately 7 months before onset.

This CDR3 has 13 residues. Per the germline V gene, CDR1 is LNHDA and CDR2 is SQIVND (reference sequence). The V gene is TRBV19, the J gene TRBJ1-2, with D perhaps matching TRBD1 (5 bases). The origin of this receptor is a man in his late teens or twenties with Graves' hyperthyroidism. Input material: blood. CDR3: CSSSLDINYGYTF. CDR3 DNA: TGTTCCAGTAGTCTGGACATTAACTATGGCTACACCTTC.